Below are 15 T cell receptor beta chains sequenced from a single sample in a study of response to subunit inactivated influenza vaccine. TCRdb recomputed calls from the RT-PCR reads with MiXCR, one row per CDR3 protein. The table has more than 550,000 distinct CDR3 sequences, about 11% seen once. The sample also formed part of further work on T cells expressing NK-cell markers. In that study: TCR beta cDNA was generated via 5'RACE template switching incorporating UMIs.

The sequencing here drew on PBMCs from blood, taken on the day of vaccination. The receptors derive from a middle-aged man who received an inactivated influenza vaccine.

This chain links TRBV2 with TRBJ1-3; no clear D gene. This CDR3 has 15 amino acids. V lost 4 bases to trimming and J lost 0 bases, with 10 bases between them. Germline V gene lookup returns CDR1 SNHLY and CDR2 FYNNEI. The CDR3 sequence: CASSVDLSSGNTIYF. CDR3 bases: TGTGCCAGCAGTGTAGACTTGAGCTCTGGAAACACCATATATTTT.

This clonotype was seen many times. The gene calls are TRBV5-5 and TRBJ2-1; D gene uncertain. Trimming stripped 4 bases from V and 2 bases from J, with 10 bases between. CDR1 and CDR2 from the germline V gene are SGHKS and YYEKEE (reference sequence). The length of the CDR3 is 14 residues. The chain's CDR3 is CASSPWYTYNEQFF. The CDR3 bases are TGTGCCAGCAGCCCCTGGTATACCTACAATGAGCAGTTCTTC. Supplemented by reference TRBV5-5 and TRBJ2-1, the full variable domain reads DAGVTQSPTHLIKTRGQQVTLRCSPISGHKSVSWYQQVLGQGPQFIFQYYEKEERGRGNFPDRFSARQFPNYSSELNVNALLLGDSALYLCASSPWYTYNEQFFGPGTRLTVL.

This clonotype has just a few counts. The gene calls are TRBV5-6 and TRBJ2-3; the D is unclear. CDR3 length: 13 residues. The germline V gene encodes CDR1 SGHDT and CDR2 YYEEEE. Trimming cost V 3 bases and J 5 bases, with 10 bases left between them. The CDR3 here is CASSWSFKDTQYF. CDR3 DNA sequence: TGTGCCAGCAGCTGGAGCTTTAAAGATACGCAGTATTTT.

A few counts support this clonotype. The chain uses TRBV6-1 and TRBJ1-5; weak D call: TRBD1 (6 bases). V lost 4 bases and J lost 6, with 10 bases in between. CDR3 size: 13 residues. Germline V gives CDR1 MNHNS, CDR2 SASEGT. CDR3 amino acids: CASSGGPVQPQHF. The CDR3 bases are TGTGCCAGCAGTGGGGGGCCTGTTCAGCCCCAGCATTTT.

There are a few counts of this clonotype. The chain uses TRBV12-3 or TRBV12-4 and TRBJ2-1, with D unresolved. The V end was cut by 3 bases, the J end by 4 bases, with 7 bases between. CDR3 size: 13 residues. CDR3 in DNA: TGTGCCAGCAGTTTCAACAATTACAATGAGCAGTTCTTC. It translates to CASSFNNYNEQFF.

V gene TRBV7-9 combines with J gene TRBJ2-1; D unclear. The V gene's germline CDR1 is SEHNR and CDR2 FQNEAQ (reference sequence). There are 13 residues in the CDR3. The V and J ends lost 1 base and 9 bases respectively, with 10 bases between them. The CDR3 sequence is CASSLEEASEQFF. The CDR3 DNA reads as TGTGCCAGCAGCTTAGAGGAAGCTAGTGAGCAGTTCTTC. Filled out from reference TRBV7-9 and TRBJ2-1, the complete variable domain reads DTGVSQNPRHKITKRGQNVTFRCDPISEHNRLYWYRQTLGQGPEFLTYFQNEAQLEKSRLLSDRFSAERPKGSFSTLEIQRTEQGDSAMYLCASSLEEASEQFFGPGTRLTVL.

The chain combines TRBV28 with TRBJ1-1; 7 nucleotides agree with TRBD1. The CDR3 sequence is 17 residues long. CDR1 is MDHEN and CDR2 is SYDVKM in the germline V gene. The ends lost 5 bases at V and 0 bases at J; junction bases unmatched: 12. DNA of the CDR3: TGTGCCAGCAGTATTGGGGGGGCAGGGGGTTTGAACACTGAAGCTTTCTTT. It codes for CASSIGGAGGLNTEAFF.

V usage is TRBV2 and J usage is TRBJ1-4; possible D gene TRBD1, 5 bases. V lost 6 bases and J lost 2, with 10 bases in between. This CDR3 contains 14 residues. Germline V gives CDR1 SNHLY, CDR2 FYNNEI. The CDR3: CASRIDSTNEKLFF. CDR3 nucleotide sequence: TGTGCCAGCAGGATCGACAGCACTAATGAAAAACTGTTTTTT. Drawing the rest from reference TRBV2 and TRBJ1-4, the complete variable domain is EPEVTQTPSHQVTQMGQEVILRCVPISNHLYFYWYRQILGQKVEFLVSFYNNEISEKSEIFDDQFSVERPDGSNFTLKIRSTKLEDSAMYFCASRIDSTNEKLFFGSGTQLSVL.

The J gene is TRBJ2-7, the V gene TRBV9, with 8 bases aligning to TRBD2. There are 15 residues in the CDR3. J gave up 7 bases and V 0 bases, and 9 bases lay outside the gene matches. Germline values: CDR1 SGDLS, CDR2 YYNGEE. In DNA, the CDR3 is TGTGCCAGCAGCGTAGATGGAGCGGGAGTAGGGGAGCAGTACTTC. It encodes CASSVDGAGVGEQYF.

The rearrangement joins TRBV5-1 to TRBJ1-1; D may be TRBD1 (6 bases). Germline lookup yields CDR1 SGHRS and CDR2 YFSETQ. This CDR3 has 15 residues. With 1 base removed from V and 4 bases from J, the gap between germline ends came to 14 bases. CDR3 amino acids: CASSLITGPGTEAFF. The DNA for the CDR3 is TGCGCCAGCAGCTTGATCACAGGGCCGGGCACTGAAGCTTTCTTT.

The table lists this clonotype with a few counts. The chain combines TRBV18 with TRBJ2-5; D is unclear. Germline CDR1 and CDR2: KGHSH and LQKENI. This CDR3 contains 12 residues. Trimming took off 8 bases at V and 4 bases at J, with 11 bases between the two ends. CDR3 amino acids: CASHYLGETQYF. In DNA, the CDR3 is TGTGCCAGCCACTACCTAGGAGAGACCCAGTACTTC.

This clonotype has at least ten counts. J is TRBJ2-1 and V is TRBV7-9; possibly TRBD1 or TRBD2 for D (5 bases each). Germline values: CDR1 SEHNR, CDR2 FQNEAQ (reference sequence). The V gene lost 4 bases and the J gene lost 6 bases, with 22 bases spanning the gap. This CDR3 is 17 amino acids long. CDR3 DNA sequence: TGTGCCAGCAGCTCCCTTTTGGGGACCCCAGAGGGCAATGAGCAGTTCTTC. Translated, it gives CASSSLLGTPEGNEQFF. Variable domain in full (rest from reference TRBV7-9 and TRBJ2-1): DTGVSQNPRHKITKRGQNVTFRCDPISEHNRLYWYRQTLGQGPEFLTYFQNEAQLEKSRLLSDRFSAERPKGSFSTLEIQRTEQGDSAMYLCASSSLLGTPEGNEQFFGPGTRLTVL.

This clonotype has ten or more counts. V usage is TRBV5-1 and J usage is TRBJ2-5; 10 nucleotides agree with TRBD2. J was trimmed by 5 bases and V by 4 bases; bases with no gene match: 5. Germline V gene sequence: CDR1 SGHRS, CDR2 YFSETQ. The CDR3 has 14 amino acids. The CDR3 DNA reads as TGCGCCAGCAGCATACTAGCGGGAAGCGAGACCCAGTACTTC. It yields the protein CASSILAGSETQYF.

The V gene is TRBV10-3, the J gene TRBJ2-7; 9 bases agree with TRBD1. Per germline, CDR1 ENHRY and CDR2 SYGVKD. This CDR3 contains 14 residues. The V segment lost 6 bases and the J segment 4 bases; nucleotides outside the gene matches: 7. The CDR3 reads CAISRQGGGYEQYF. As DNA, the CDR3 is TGTGCCATCAGCCGACAGGGGGGGGGATACGAGCAGTACTTC.

This clonotype has only a few counts. The V call is TRBV5-1, the J call TRBJ2-6; 8 positions agree with TRBD1. Germline lookup yields CDR1 SGHRS and CDR2 YFSETQ. This CDR3 region has 17 residues. With 2 bases clipped from V and 0 bases from J, the junction kept 4 bases outside the gene matches. CDR3 sequence (DNA): TGCGCCAGCAGCTTTTCCAGGGGGCTCTCTGGGGCCAACGTCCTGACTTTC. Amino acids: CASSFSRGLSGANVLTF. Variable domain in full (rest from reference TRBV5-1 and TRBJ2-6): KAGVTQTPRYLIKTRGQQVTLSCSPISGHRSVSWYQQTPGQGLQFLFEYFSETQRNKGNFPGRFSGRQFSNSRSEMNVSTLELGDSALYLCASSFSRGLSGANVLTFGAGSRLTVL.